This T cell receptor beta chain came from a study of T cell responses to AZD1222 COVID-19 vaccine listed by TCRdb under 2021. About the investigation overall: AZD1222 recipients given second doses at about 4 weeks or at about 12 weeks were pooled, since spike-specific TCR depth and breadth were not found to differ between the two schedules. A total of 233 trial participants underwent TCR sequencing, of whom 200 to 220 received two doses of AZD1222 and about 26 received two doses of the MenACWY control vaccine. Trial participants were enrolled into age subgroups of 18-55, 56-69 and 70-plus years, which contained 148, 28 and 57 TCR-sequenced participants, respectively.

V is shortened by 4 bases, J by 1 base, and the region joining them spans 13 bases. Taken from cysteine to phenylalanine, the CDR3 has 15 residues. Solely the CDR3 DNA is kept, with 45 bases framed from the first base. The germline V gene specifies SNHLY as CDR1 and FYNNEI as CDR2. This clone has just one count. No cognate antigen has been identified for it. Base qualities are not provided; no much larger clone lies one nucleotide away. On the study overall, not on this receptor specifically: The whole spike protein was spanned by vaccine-associated CD4 TCRs, and dominant responses were seen in regions 160-218 and 743-854. The 56-69-year group was small, and its depth increase did not reach significance, likely because of low power. Nearly half of unique spike-specific TCRs reportedly recognized epitopes outside regions mutated in the B.1.351 and B.1.1.7 variants. Because no samples from the day 14 peak response were available, repertoires could be characterized only after the peak T cell response. Participants were mostly white British, with more females than males. The authors suggested clonal diversity may have been underestimated. After two AZD1222 doses, both the breadth and the depth of spike-specific TCRs were significantly higher than at day 0 and than in MenACWY recipients. Conclusions about previously exposed vaccinees were limited because only six or seven AZD1222 recipients were SARS-CoV-2 seropositive at baseline.

The CDR3 regions of human TCRbeta chains were analyzed by immunosequencing. As for how the authors treated the data: Repertoire TCRs were checked for matches against a reference library of SARS-CoV-2-specific TCRs that had been generated using the MIRA antigen-specificity platform. Breadth was defined as the fraction of unique TCRs that were SARS-CoV-2-associated, and depth was defined as the fraction of total T cells that were SARS-CoV-2-associated. Each spike-specific TCR was assigned to its reactive spike region and to a CD4 or CD8 class using the MIRA data. Log10-transformed breadth and depth values were compared by one-way ANOVA with Sidak's multiple comparisons tests. The table was pulled from immuneACCESS by TCRdb, which kept in-frame rearrangements only. Such tables lose some clones; where checked, under half of the loss comes from unresolved V genes, and the rest has no known cause. V, J and clone size were drawn from that table, and D and trimming were deduced from the DNA. The sample includes under 200,000 clones, with about 95% observed a single time. The ten largest clones add up to 0.64% of the sample.

The intended sense of this specimen's time point label: baseline before first vaccination. Vaccinee samples were obtained from the UK trials COV001 and COV002, which included a single-blind randomized controlled phase 2/3 trial of AZD1222 (ChAdOx1 nCoV-19) in healthy adults. Trial participant PBMC samples were collected at day 0 and day 28 after the second dose for TCRbeta chain sequencing. The starting material was peripheral blood, obtained on day 0 of AZD1222 vaccination. This clonotype originated in an adult in good health. The rearrangement joined TRBV2 to TRBJ1-1, with no D gene named confidently. The CDR3 region reads CASSVGLAGNTEAFF. The nucleotide sequence is TGTGCCAGCAGTGTCGGTCTTGCAGGGAACACTGAAGCTTTCTTT. Where the CDR3 stops, the reference TRBV2 and TRBJ1-1 genes take over; the full variable domain is EPEVTQTPSHQVTQMGQEVILRCVPISNHLYFYWYRQILGQKVEFLVSFYNNEISEKSEIFDDQFSVERPDGSNFTLKIRSTKLEDSAMYFCASSVGLAGNTEAFFGQGTRLTVV.